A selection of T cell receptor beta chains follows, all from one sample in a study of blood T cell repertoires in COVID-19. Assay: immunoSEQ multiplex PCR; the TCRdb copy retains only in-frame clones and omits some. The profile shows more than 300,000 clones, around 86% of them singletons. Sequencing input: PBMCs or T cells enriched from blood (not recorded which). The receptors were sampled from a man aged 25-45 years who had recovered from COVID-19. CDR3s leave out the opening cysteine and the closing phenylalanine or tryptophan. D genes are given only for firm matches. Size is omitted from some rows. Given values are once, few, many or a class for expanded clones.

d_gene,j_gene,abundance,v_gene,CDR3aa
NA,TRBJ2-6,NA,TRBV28,ASRIAGANVLT
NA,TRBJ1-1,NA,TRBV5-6,AQLGQPFEAF
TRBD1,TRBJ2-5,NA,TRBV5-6,ASSFFLGDRGAETQY
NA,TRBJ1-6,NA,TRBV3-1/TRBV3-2,ASSPGQSVANSPLH
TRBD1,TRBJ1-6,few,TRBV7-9,ASSLVDRFNSPLH
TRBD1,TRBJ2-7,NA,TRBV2,ASLAGQGTRNTYEQY
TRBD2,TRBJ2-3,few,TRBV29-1,SVASGRSTDTQY
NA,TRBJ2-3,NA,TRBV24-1,ATSDSGKTDTQY
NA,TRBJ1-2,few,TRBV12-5,ASGLFTHGYT
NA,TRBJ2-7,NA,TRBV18,ASSPPSGLSYEQY
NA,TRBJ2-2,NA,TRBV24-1,ATSDRDLRGVGELF
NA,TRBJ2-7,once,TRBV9,ASSAGGAGANEQY
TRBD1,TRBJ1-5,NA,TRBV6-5,ASKADRVTQPQH
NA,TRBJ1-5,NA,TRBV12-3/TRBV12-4,ASSGWDQPQH
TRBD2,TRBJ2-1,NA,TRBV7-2,ASSSSSGTISYNEQF
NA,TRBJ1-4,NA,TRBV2,ASRRQIEKLF
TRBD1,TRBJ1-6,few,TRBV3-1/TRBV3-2,ASSQEGGTGGNSPLH
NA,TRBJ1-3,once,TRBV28,ASSRDPGGPGNTIY
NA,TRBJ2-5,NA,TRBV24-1,ATSDSGRSQETQY
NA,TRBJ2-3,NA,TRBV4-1,ASSQDFLAYSTDTQY
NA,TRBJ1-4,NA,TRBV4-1,ASSQAGRGGQDEKLF
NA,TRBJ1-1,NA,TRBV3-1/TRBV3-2,ASSQVRVRNTEAF
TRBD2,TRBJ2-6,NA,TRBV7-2,ASSPGLVPVLT
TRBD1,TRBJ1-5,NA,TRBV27,ASSLLGQGDQPQH
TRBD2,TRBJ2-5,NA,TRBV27,ASSLTAGVFRGSQY
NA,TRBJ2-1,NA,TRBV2,ASSDVTYNEQF